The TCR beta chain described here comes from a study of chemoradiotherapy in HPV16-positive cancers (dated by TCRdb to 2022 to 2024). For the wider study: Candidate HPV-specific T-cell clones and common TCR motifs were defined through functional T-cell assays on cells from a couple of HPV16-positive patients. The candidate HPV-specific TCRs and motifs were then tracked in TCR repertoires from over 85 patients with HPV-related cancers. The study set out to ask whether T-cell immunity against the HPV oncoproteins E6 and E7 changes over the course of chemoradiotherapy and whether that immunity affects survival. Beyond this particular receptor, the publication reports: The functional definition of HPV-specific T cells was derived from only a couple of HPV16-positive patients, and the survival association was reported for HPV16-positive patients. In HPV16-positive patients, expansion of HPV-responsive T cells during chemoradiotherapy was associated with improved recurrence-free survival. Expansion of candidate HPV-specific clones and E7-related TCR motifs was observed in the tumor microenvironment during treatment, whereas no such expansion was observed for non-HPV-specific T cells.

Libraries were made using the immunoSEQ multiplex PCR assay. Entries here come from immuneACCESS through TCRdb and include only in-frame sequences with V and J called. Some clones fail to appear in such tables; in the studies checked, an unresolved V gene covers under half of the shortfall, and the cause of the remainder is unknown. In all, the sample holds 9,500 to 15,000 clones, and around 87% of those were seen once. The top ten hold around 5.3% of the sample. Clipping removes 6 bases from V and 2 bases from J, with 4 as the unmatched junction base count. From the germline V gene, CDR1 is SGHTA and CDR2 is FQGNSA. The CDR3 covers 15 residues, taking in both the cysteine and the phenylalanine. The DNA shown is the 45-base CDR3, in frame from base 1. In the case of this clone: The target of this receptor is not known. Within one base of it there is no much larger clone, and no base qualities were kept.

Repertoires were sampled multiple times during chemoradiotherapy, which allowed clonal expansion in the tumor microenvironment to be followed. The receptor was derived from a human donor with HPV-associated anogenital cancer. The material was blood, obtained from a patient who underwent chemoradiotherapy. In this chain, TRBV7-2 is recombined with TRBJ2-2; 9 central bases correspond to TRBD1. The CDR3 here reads CASSRDRVNTGELFF. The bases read TGTGCCAGCAGTCGGGACAGGGTCAACACCGGGGAGCTGTTTTTT.